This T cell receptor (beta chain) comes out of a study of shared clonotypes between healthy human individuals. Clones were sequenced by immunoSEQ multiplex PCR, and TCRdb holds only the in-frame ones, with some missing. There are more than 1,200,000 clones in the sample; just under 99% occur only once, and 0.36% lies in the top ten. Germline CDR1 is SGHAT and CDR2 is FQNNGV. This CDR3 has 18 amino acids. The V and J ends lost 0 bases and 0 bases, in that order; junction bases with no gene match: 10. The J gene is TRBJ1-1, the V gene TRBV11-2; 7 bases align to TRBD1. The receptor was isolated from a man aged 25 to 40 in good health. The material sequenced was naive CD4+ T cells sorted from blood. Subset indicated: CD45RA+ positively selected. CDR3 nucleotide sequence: TGTGCCAGCAGCTTAGATCTCCCGGCAGGGGGGATGAACACTGAAGCTTTCTTT. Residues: CASSLDLPAGGMNTEAFF.